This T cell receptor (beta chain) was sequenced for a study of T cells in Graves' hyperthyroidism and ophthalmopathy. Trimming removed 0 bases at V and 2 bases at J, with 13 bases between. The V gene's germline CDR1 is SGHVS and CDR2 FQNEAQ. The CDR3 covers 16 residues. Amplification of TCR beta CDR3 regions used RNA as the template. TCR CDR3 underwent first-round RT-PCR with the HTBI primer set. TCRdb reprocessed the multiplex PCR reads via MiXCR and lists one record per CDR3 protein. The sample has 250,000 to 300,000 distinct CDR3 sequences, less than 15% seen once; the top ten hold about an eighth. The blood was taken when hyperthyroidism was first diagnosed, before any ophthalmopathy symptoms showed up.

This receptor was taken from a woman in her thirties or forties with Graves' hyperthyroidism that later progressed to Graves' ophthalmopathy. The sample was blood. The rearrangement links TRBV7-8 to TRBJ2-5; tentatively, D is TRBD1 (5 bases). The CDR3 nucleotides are TGTGCCAGCAGCTTAGCTGGGGCAGGGTCACAAGAGACCCAGTACTTC. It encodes CASSLAGAGSQETQYF.